This is a list of T cell receptor beta chains from one sample in a study of cytomegalovirus exposure and HLA in healthy donors. The method was immunoSEQ multiplex PCR; TCRdb's version includes in-frame clones alone and lacks a portion of them. Its table records roughly 34,000 clones. The sample comprised PBMCs. The receptors originated from a woman in her thirties or forties in good health and CMV-seropositive. CDR3s include the opening cysteine and the closing phenylalanine or tryptophan. A D gene is named only where the DNA matches it firmly.

D gene,V gene,CDR3 length,J gene,CDR3 DNA,CDR3 protein
TRBD1,TRBV6-1,14,TRBJ1-2,TGTGCCAGCAGTCCGCGGACAGGGGGGGATGGCTACACCTTC,CASSPRTGGDGYTF
TRBD2,TRBV4-3,18,TRBJ2-2,TGCGCCAGCAGCCAAGATAGAGCGGGAGTCTCGAACACCGGGGAGCTGTTTTTT,CASSQDRAGVSNTGELFF
-,TRBV28,14,TRBJ2-3,TGTGCCAGCAGTTTAAGCAGGGTCTCAGATACGCAGTATTTT,CASSLSRVSDTQYF
TRBD1,TRBV27,14,TRBJ2-7,TGTGCCAGCAGGACTTCAGGGGGCCCCTACGAGCAGTACTTC,CASRTSGGPYEQYF
-,TRBV29-1,13,TRBJ1-1,TGCAGCGTCGAACAGGGTGGGTACACTGAAGCTTTCTTT,CSVEQGGYTEAFF
-,TRBV28,14,TRBJ1-5,TGTGCCAGCAGTGAGCTTAAGGGGCGTCAGCCCCAGCATTTT,CASSELKGRQPQHF
-,TRBV7-9,14,TRBJ1-2,TGTGCCAGCAGCCACCGGGATCGGCACCATGGCTACACCTTC,CASSHRDRHHGYTF
-,TRBV2,12,TRBJ2-7,TGTGCCAGCAGTCTACTCTTCTACGAGCAGTACTTC,CASSLLFYEQYF
TRBD2,TRBV6-1,14,TRBJ2-7,TGTGCCAGCAGGGTGACTAGCGGGAGCTACGAGCAGTACTTC,CASRVTSGSYEQYF
TRBD2,TRBV18,15,TRBJ2-1,TGTGCCAGCTCATCCCTAATGGGACTAGAGGGTGAGCAGTTCTTC,CASSSLMGLEGEQFF
-,TRBV6-5,15,TRBJ2-1,TGTGCCAGCAACCCGGGACAAAGCTCCTACAATGAGCAGTTCTTC,CASNPGQSSYNEQFF
-,TRBV30,16,TRBJ1-6,TGTGCCTGGAGTGTGGGTAGCAGCTCCTATAATTCACCCCTCCACTTT,CAWSVGSSSYNSPLHF
TRBD2,TRBV19,17,TRBJ2-2,TGTGCCAGTAGTCCCACGGAGATAGCGGGCGGCACCGGGGAGCTGTTTTTT,CASSPTEIAGGTGELFF
-,TRBV4-1,13,TRBJ1-2,TGCGCCAGCAGCCAATCTTTAGAGGATGGCTACACCTTC,CASSQSLEDGYTF
TRBD1,TRBV9,14,TRBJ1-5,TGTGCCAGCAGCCAGACAGGGAAAGGTCAGCCCCAGCATTTT,CASSQTGKGQPQHF
TRBD1,TRBV18,14,TRBJ1-2,TGTGCCAGCTCGCCGGGACAGGGAGGGTATGGCTACACCTTC,CASSPGQGGYGYTF
-,TRBV7-9,14,TRBJ2-2,TGTGCCAGCAGGAGGGTGTCCGACACCGGGGAGCTGTTTTTT,CASRRVSDTGELFF
-,TRBV5-1,13,TRBJ1-2,TGCGCCAGCAGCTTGGACAGGGCAGATGGCTACACCTTC,CASSLDRADGYTF
-,TRBV18,14,TRBJ1-1,TGTGCCAGCTCACCCTCATTACAGCACACTGAAGCTTTCTTT,CASSPSLQHTEAFF
-,TRBV6-4,11,TRBJ2-3,TGTGCCAGCAGTATTGGGGCTACGCAGTATTTT,CASSIGATQYF